This T cell receptor beta chain was observed in a study of blood T cell repertoires in COVID-19. The length of the CDR3 is 18 residues. V dropped 0 bases and J dropped 4 bases, with 22 bases sitting between them. Germline V gives CDR1 SGHRS, CDR2 YFSETQ. Participants' reported clinical history set cohort assignment. People in the exposed group encountered a COVID-19 case within 2 weeks before entering the study. Clones were read by immunoSEQ multiplex PCR, and TCRdb kept only the in-frame ones, dropping some. The sample comprises approximately 220,000 clones, 80% to 90% of which are singletons, and 3.5% to 4% rests with the top ten.

The sequenced sample was PBMCs or T cells enriched from blood (not recorded which). V usage is TRBV5-1 and J usage is TRBJ1-2; the D gene is possibly TRBD1 (6 bases). This clonotype was sampled from a woman in her thirties or forties who had been exposed to COVID-19. CDR3 sequence reads: CASSLDPPGQAGVYGYTF. Written as DNA, the CDR3 is TGCGCCAGCAGCTTGGATCCCCCCGGGCAGGCAGGGGTCTATGGCTACACCTTC.